This T cell receptor beta chain comes out of a study of cytotoxic CD8 clonotypes in ibrutinib-treated CLL. Overall study context: The subjects consisted of about a dozen relapsed/refractory and roughly 15 treatment-naive individuals, with around 17 IGHV unmutated.

Germline CDR1 and CDR2: SGHDN and FVKESK. CDR3 length: 11 amino acids. With 6 bases clipped from V and 5 bases from J, the junction kept 0 bases outside the gene matches. The table came from immunoSEQ multiplex PCR; TCRdb's copy has only in-frame clones and leaves some out. This table has around 150,000 clones, approximately 77% appearing once. Here the sequenced sample was PBMCs, taken after 12 months of ibrutinib treatment. V and J are TRBV14 and TRBJ1-1, with TRBD1 identical over 7 bases. The receptor's source is a human donor with chronic lymphocytic leukemia. CDR3 amino acids: CASRQGTEAFF. The CDR3 nucleotides are TGTGCCAGCAGACAGGGGACTGAAGCTTTCTTT.